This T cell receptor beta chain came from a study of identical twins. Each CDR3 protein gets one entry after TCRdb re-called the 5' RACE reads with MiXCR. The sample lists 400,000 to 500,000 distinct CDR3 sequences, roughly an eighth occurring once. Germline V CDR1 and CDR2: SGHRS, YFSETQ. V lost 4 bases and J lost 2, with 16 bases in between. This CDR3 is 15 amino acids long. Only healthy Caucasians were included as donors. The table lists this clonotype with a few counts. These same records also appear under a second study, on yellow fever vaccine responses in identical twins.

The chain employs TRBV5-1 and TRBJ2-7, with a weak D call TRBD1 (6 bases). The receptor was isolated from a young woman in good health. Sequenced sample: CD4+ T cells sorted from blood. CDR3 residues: CASSPPRQGTYEQYF. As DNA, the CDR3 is TGCGCCAGCAGCCCCCCTCGCCAGGGGACCTACGAGCAGTACTTC.